This entry lists 4 T cell receptor beta chains sequenced from one sample in a study of T cell responses to AZD1222 COVID-19 vaccine. Generated by immunoSEQ multiplex PCR, the TCRdb table keeps only in-frame clones and is missing some. The profile shows about 150,000 clones, around 87% of them singletons. This specimen was peripheral blood, taken 28 days after the second AZD1222 dose. All receptors come from an adult who received the AZD1222 COVID-19 vaccine.

This sequence joins TRBV4-3 and TRBJ2-3, with 7 bases lining up with TRBD1. V lost 1 base to trimming and J lost 5 bases; unmatched junction nucleotides: 6. Per germline, CDR1 LGHNA and CDR2 YSLEER. The CDR3 loop spans 15 amino acids. The CDR3 loop reads CASSQGTGAIDTQYF. As DNA, the CDR3 is TGCGCCAGCAGCCAAGGCACAGGGGCCATAGATACGCAGTATTTT.

The chain links TRBV7-3 to TRBJ2-7, with D maybe TRBD1 (5 bases). CDR3 length: 13 amino acids. With 5 bases removed from V and 3 bases from J, the gap between germline ends came to 11 bases. Looked up from germline, CDR1 is SGHTA and CDR2 is FQGTGA. The CDR3: CASSPQGGYEQYF. In DNA, the CDR3 is TGTGCCAGCAGCCCTCAGGGCGGCTACGAGCAGTACTTC.

This chain connects TRBV13 to TRBJ2-3; no reliable D call. Germline loops: CDR1 PRHDT, CDR2 FYEKMQ (reference sequence). Trimming pared 1 base from V and 4 bases from J, leaving 9 bases between. This CDR3 is 14 amino acids long. The CDR3: CASSLVARADTQYF. DNA for the CDR3: TGTGCCAGCAGCTTAGTCGCTAGGGCAGATACGCAGTATTTT. Complete variable domain (other parts from reference TRBV13 and TRBJ2-3): AAGVIQSPRHLIKEKRETATLKCYPIPRHDTVYWYQQGPGQDPQFLISFYEKMQSDKGSIPDRFSAQQFSDYHSELNMSSLELGDSALYFCASSLVARADTQYFGPGTRLTVL.

The chain combines TRBV10-2 with TRBJ2-1, with a weak D call TRBD2 (6 bases). The germline V gene has CDR1 WSHSY and CDR2 SAAADI. V lost 4 bases, J lost 2 bases, and 15 bases lay in between. The CDR3 is made up of 16 amino acids. The CDR3 coding sequence is TGCGCCAGCAGTGTGCCCTCGAGGAGGGCCTACAATGAGCAGTTCTTC. It translates to CASSVPSRRAYNEQFF.